These T cell receptor beta chains were read from a single sample in a study of blood T cell repertoires in COVID-19. Sequenced by immunoSEQ multiplex PCR; TCRdb stores in-frame clones only, minus some. The sample lists some 65,000 clones; about 90% were seen once. Sequenced input: peripheral blood. These receptors all come from a man aged 40-50 years with COVID-19, enrolled during active disease. CDR3s include the opening cysteine and the closing phenylalanine or tryptophan. D genes are given only for firm matches. Clone size is shown for a subset of rows, as once, few, many or a class of expanded clone.

cdr3_aa	cdr3_nt	clone_size	v_call	j_call	d_call
CASSGAGPNQPQHF	TGTGCCAGCAGTGGGGCAGGCCCCAATCAGCCCCAGCATTTT	few	TRBV2	TRBJ1-5	.
CASSYKSYQETQYF	TGTGCCAGCAGCTACAAGTCGTACCAAGAGACCCAGTACTTC	.	TRBV7-2	TRBJ2-5	.
CASSTGTILYQETQYF	TGTGCCAGCAGCACCGGGACAATTCTATACCAAGAGACCCAGTACTTC	medium-sized	TRBV28	TRBJ2-5	.
CASSLAGGEKLFF	TGTGCCAGCAGCTTAGCAGGGGGAGAAAAACTGTTTTTT	.	TRBV7-7	TRBJ1-4	.
CASASSDSYNEQFF	TGTGCCAGCGCTTCCTCCGACAGCTACAATGAGCAGTTCTTC	once	TRBV27	TRBJ2-1	.
CASTWAGANEKLFF	TGTGCCAGTACGTGGGCAGGGGCTAATGAAAAACTGTTTTTT	.	TRBV19	TRBJ1-4	.
CASSLVPGSKGYTF	TGTGCCAGCAGTTTAGTGCCAGGATCGAAGGGCTACACCTTC	.	TRBV27	TRBJ1-2	.
CASSLARDNEQFF	TGTGCCAGCAGCTTAGCGAGGGACAATGAGCAGTTCTTC	.	TRBV7-7	TRBJ2-1	.
CASSQAGNGYTF	TGTGCCAGCAGCCAAGCAGGGAACGGCTACACCTTC	.	TRBV3-1/TRBV3-2	TRBJ1-2	.
CASSPLTGYGYTF	TGCGCCAGCAGCCCACTAACGGGATATGGCTACACCTTC	.	TRBV5-1	TRBJ1-2	.
CASSRIAGKNYEQYF	TGTGCCAGCAGCCGGATAGCGGGGAAAAACTACGAGCAGTACTTC	.	TRBV14	TRBJ2-7	TRBD2
CSVREGPLNEKLFF	TGCAGCGTTCGGGAGGGACCGCTGAATGAAAAACTGTTTTTT	once	TRBV29-1	TRBJ1-4	.
CAWGTGANTGELFF	TGTGCCTGGGGGACAGGCGCGAACACCGGGGAGCTGTTTTTT	few	TRBV30	TRBJ2-2	TRBD1
CASSMGLEAEAFF	TGTGCCAGTAGTATGGGTCTGGAGGCTGAAGCTTTCTTT	.	TRBV19	TRBJ1-1	.
CASSLHAGEQYF	TGTGCCAGCAGCCTCCACGCGGGCGAGCAGTACTTC	.	TRBV27	TRBJ2-7	.
CASSHRAGDSYNEQFF	TGTGCCAGCAGTCATCGAGCGGGGGATTCCTACAATGAGCAGTTCTTC	.	TRBV7-7	TRBJ2-1	TRBD2
CASSLSPTGRSYNEQFF	TGCGCCAGCAGTCTCAGCCCGACAGGGAGATCCTACAATGAGCAGTTCTTC	once	TRBV5-1	TRBJ2-1	TRBD1
CASNPGQNSYNSPLHF	TGTGCCAGCAACCCGGGACAGAACTCCTATAATTCACCCCTCCACTTT	.	TRBV2	TRBJ1-6	TRBD1
CASSPDRGYYEQYF	TGCGCCAGCAGCCCAGACAGGGGGTACTACGAGCAGTACTTC	.	TRBV5-1	TRBJ2-7	TRBD1
CASSQDLGGGNQPQHF	TGTGCCAGCAGCCAAGATCTGGGGGGTGGTAATCAGCCCCAGCATTTT	.	TRBV3-1/TRBV3-2	TRBJ1-5	.
CAAGVSGANYGYTF	TGTGCCGCCGGGGTATCAGGGGCCAACTATGGCTACACCTTC	few	TRBV19	TRBJ1-2	.
CASSDPTGADFNEQFF	TGTGCCAGCAGTGATCCGACAGGGGCTGATTTCAATGAGCAGTTCTTC	.	TRBV25-1	TRBJ2-1	TRBD1
CASRRGLVNTEAFF	TGTGCCAGCAGAAGGGGGCTCGTGAACACTGAAGCTTTCTTT	.	TRBV6-5	TRBJ1-1	TRBD1
CAWAQGPSPLHF	TGTGCCTGGGCACAGGGTCCCTCACCCCTCCACTTT	.	TRBV30	TRBJ1-6	.
CASSEQGGGNLDTQYF	TGTGCCAGCAGTGAACAAGGGGGGGGGAATCTAGATACGCAGTATTTT	.	TRBV6-1	TRBJ2-3	.
CASSSAGGSYGQPQHF	TGTGCCAGTAGTTCCGCAGGGGGCTCGTACGGTCAGCCCCAGCATTTT	.	TRBV19	TRBJ1-5	TRBD1
CASSSGTADQPQHF	TGTGCCAGCAGCTCGGGGACTGCTGATCAGCCCCAGCATTTT	.	TRBV5-5	TRBJ1-5	.
CASRRGGRVTDTQYF	TGTGCCAGCAGACGGGGGGGCCGAGTCACAGATACGCAGTATTTT	few	TRBV2	TRBJ2-3	TRBD2